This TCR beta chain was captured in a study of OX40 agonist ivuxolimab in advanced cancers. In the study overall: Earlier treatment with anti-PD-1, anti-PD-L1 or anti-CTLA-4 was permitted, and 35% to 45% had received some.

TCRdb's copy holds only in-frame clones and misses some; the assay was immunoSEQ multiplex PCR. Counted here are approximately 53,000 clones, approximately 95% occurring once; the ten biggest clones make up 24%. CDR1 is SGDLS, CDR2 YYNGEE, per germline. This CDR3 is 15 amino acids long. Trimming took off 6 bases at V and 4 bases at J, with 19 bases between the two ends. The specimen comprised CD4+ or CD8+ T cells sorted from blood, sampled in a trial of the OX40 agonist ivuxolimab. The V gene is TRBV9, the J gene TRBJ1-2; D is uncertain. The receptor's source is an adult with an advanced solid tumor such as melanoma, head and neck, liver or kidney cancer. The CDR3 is CASTASVDAAYGYTF. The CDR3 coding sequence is TGTGCCAGCACCGCCTCTGTGGATGCTGCCTATGGCTACACCTTC.